What follows is one T cell receptor (beta chain) and its context. Its antigen is unknown. This sample is part of a study of cytomegalovirus exposure and HLA in healthy donors. Trimming shortened V by 6 bases and J by 6 bases, and 12 bases separated the two germline ends. CDR1 and CDR2 (germline): MNHEY, SVGAGI. CDR3 length equals 13 residues. Points from the study as a whole: A later analysis by the authors found several of the most significant clusters apparently linked to common viral pathogens.

The PCR ran on 60 Vbeta and 13 Jbeta primers. TCRdb keeps only in-frame clones here, not all; method: immunoSEQ multiplex PCR. Counted here are 100,000 to 150,000 clones, 75% to 85% occurring once; the ten biggest clones make up under 3%. The clonotype comes from a man aged 30 to 39 in good health and CMV-seronegative. The V gene is TRBV6-5, the J gene TRBJ1-5; tentatively, D is TRBD1 (5 bases). Sample: PBMCs. The CDR3 here is CASRGEEGQPQHF. The CDR3 region has the DNA TGTGCCAGCAGAGGGGAGGAGGGTCAGCCCCAGCATTTT.